Sequencing of this T cell receptor (beta chain) was carried out in a study of post-analysis software for immune sequencing data. Study background: As for disease course, relapsing-remitting, secondary progressive and progressive-relapsing multiple sclerosis were all included.

The CDR3 is 14 amino acids. CDR1 and CDR2 (germline): MNHEY, SVGEGT. V was clipped by 0 bases and J by 8 bases, with 11 bases between them. Unique-molecular-identifier-tagged TCR beta cDNA libraries were used. The T cell input of roughly 0.9 to 11 million gave hundreds of thousands of cDNA molecules. TCRdb used MiXCR to reprocess the PCR reads, holding one entry per CDR3 protein. This sample yields a few hundred thousand distinct CDR3 sequences, of which more than 30% are seen a single time; approximately 7.6% belongs to the top ten. Findings of the study overall: Controls significantly exceeded multiple sclerosis patients in normalized Chao1 diversity. Strong co-clustering by F measure linked samples that shared a preparation batch. Several TRBV segments, TRBV5-6, TRBV5-1 and TRBV20-1 among them, were found more frequent in patients than controls.

Turning to this clonotype: The antigen remains unidentified.

This clonotype originated in a girl aged 2 to 9 with multiple sclerosis. Sequencing was done on a sample of blood. The chain uses TRBV6-2 or TRBV6-3 and TRBJ2-1, with TRBD1 as a possible D gene (6 bases). The CDR3 is CASSYSWNRDEQFF. CDR3 bases: TGTGCCAGCAGTTACTCATGGAACAGGGATGAGCAGTTCTTC.